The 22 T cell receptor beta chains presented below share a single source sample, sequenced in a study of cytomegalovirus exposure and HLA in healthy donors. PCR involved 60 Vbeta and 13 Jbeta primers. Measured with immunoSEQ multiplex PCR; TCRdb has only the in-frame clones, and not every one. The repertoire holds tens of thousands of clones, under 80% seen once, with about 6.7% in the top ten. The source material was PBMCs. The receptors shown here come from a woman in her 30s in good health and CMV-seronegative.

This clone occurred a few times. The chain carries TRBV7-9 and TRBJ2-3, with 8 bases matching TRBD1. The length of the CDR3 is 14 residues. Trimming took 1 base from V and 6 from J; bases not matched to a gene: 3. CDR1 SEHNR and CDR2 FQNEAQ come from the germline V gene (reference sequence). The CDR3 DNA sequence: TGTGCCAGCAGCTTAGGACAGGGGTTCGATACGCAGTATTTT. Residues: CASSLGQGFDTQYF.

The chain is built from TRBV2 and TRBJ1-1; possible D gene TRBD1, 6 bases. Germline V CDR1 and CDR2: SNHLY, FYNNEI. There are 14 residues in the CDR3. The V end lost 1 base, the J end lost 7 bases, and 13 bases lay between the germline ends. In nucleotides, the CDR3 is TGTGCCAGCAGTGAAGGCCGGGACATCCGTGAAGCTTTCTTT. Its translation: CASSEGRDIREAFF.

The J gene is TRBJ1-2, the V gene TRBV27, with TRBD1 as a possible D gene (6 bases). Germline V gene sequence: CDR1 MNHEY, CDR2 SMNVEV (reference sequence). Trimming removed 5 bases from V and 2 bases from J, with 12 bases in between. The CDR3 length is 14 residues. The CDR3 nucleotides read TGTGCCAGCAGTCCGTGGGGGCCCAACTATGGCTACACCTTC. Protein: CASSPWGPNYGYTF.

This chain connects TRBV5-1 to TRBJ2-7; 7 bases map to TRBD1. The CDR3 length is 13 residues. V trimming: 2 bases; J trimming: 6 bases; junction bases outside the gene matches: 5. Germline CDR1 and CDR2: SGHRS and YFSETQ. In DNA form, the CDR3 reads TGCGCCAGCAGCTTACAGGGGCTGCGCGAGCAGTACTTC. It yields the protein CASSLQGLREQYF.

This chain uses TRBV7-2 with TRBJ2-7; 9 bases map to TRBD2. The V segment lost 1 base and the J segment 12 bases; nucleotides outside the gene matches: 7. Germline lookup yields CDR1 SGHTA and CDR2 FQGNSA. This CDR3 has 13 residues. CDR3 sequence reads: CASSLGLAVSWYF. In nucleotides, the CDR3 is TGTGCCAGCAGCTTAGGACTAGCGGTCTCTTGGTACTTC.

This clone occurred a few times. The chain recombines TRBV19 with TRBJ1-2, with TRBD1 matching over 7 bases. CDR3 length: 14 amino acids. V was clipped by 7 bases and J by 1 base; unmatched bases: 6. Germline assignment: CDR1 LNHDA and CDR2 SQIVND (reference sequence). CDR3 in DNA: TGTGCCAGTACCCGGGACAGCCTTAACTATGGCTACACCTTC. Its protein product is CASTRDSLNYGYTF.

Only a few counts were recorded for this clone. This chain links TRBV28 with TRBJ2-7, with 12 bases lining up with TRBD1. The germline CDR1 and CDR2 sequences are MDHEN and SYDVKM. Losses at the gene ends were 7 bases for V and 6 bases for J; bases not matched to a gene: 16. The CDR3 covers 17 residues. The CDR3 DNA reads TGTGCCAGCAACCCTTCGGTTGGGGACAGGGGGCTTGGCGAGCAGTACTTC. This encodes CASNPSVGDRGLGEQYF.

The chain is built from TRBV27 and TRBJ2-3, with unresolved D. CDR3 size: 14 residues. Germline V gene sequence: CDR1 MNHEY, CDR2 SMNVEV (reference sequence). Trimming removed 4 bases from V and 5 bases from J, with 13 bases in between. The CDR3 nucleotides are TGTGCCAGCAGTTATAGAGAACGCGGAGATACGCAGTATTTT. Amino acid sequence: CASSYRERGDTQYF.

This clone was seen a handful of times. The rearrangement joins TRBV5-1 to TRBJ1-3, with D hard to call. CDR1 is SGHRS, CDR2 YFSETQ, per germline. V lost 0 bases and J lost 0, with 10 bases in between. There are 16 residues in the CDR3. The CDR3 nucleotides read TGCGCCAGCAGCTTGGCCGGGGATCCCTCTGGAAACACCATATATTTT. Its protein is CASSLAGDPSGNTIYF.

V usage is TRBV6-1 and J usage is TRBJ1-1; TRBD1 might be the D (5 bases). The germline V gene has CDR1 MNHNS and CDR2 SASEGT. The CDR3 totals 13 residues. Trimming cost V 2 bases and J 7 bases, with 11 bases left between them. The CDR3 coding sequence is TGTGCCAGCAGTGAAATCAGGGCGGTTGAAGCTTTCTTT. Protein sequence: CASSEIRAVEAFF.

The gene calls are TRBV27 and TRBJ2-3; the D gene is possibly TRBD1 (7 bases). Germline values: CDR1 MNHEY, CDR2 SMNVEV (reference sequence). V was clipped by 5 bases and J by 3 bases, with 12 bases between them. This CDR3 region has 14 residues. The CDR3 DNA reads TGTGCCAGCAGTGCCAGGGGGGAGACAGATACGCAGTATTTT. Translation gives CASSARGETDTQYF.

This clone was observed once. CDR3 in amino acids: CASSQEARGTNYGYTF. The CDR3 region has the DNA TGTGCCAGCAGCCAAGAGGCTAGAGGAACTAACTATGGCTACACCTTC. The chain is built from TRBV4-2 and TRBJ1-2, with unresolved D. This CDR3 is built from 16 residues. Germline lookup yields CDR1 LGHNA and CDR2 YNFKEQ. V was cut by 0 bases and J by 0 bases, with 11 bases left in between.

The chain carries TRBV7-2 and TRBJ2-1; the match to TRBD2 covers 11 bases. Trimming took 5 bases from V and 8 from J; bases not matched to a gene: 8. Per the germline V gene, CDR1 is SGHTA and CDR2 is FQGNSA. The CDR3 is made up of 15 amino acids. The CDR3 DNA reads TGTGCCAGCAGCCAGATAGCGGGGGGGCTCCATGAGCAGTTCTTC. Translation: CASSQIAGGLHEQFF. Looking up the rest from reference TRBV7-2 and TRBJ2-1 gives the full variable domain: GAGVSQSPSNKVTEKGKDVELRCDPISGHTALYWYRQSLGQGLEFLIYFQGNSAPDKSGLPSDRFSAERTGGSVSTLTIQRTQQEDSAVYLCASSQIAGGLHEQFFGPGTRLTVL.

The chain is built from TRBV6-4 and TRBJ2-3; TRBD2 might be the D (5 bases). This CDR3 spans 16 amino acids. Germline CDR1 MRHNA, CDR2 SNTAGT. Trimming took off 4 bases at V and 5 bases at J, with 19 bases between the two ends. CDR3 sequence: CASSAGSGTMVDTQYF. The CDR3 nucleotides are TGTGCCAGCAGTGCGGGAAGCGGTACGATGGTAGATACGCAGTATTTT.

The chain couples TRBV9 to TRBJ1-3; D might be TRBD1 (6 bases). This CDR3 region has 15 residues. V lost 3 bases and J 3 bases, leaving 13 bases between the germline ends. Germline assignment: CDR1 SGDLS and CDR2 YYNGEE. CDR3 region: CASSAHLRGGNTIYF. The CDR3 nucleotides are TGTGCCAGCAGCGCTCACCTCAGGGGTGGAAACACCATATATTTT.

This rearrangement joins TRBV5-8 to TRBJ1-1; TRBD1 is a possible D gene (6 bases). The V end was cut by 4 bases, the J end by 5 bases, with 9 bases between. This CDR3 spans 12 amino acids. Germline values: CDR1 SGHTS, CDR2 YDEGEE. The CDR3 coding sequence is TGTGCCAGCAGCACACAGGGAACTGAAGCTTTCTTT. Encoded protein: CASSTQGTEAFF.

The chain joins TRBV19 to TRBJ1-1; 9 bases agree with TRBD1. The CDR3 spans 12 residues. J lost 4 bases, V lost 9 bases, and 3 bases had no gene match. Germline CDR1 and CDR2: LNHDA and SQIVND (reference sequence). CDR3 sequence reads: CASKTGGTEAFF. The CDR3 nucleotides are TGTGCCAGCAAGACAGGGGGCACTGAAGCTTTCTTT. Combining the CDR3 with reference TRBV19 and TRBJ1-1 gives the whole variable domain DGGITQSPKYLFRKEGQNVTLSCEQNLNHDAMYWYRQDPGQGLRLIYYSQIVNDFQKGDIAEGYSVSREKKESFPLTVTSAQKNPTAFYLCASKTGGTEAFFGQGTRLTVV.

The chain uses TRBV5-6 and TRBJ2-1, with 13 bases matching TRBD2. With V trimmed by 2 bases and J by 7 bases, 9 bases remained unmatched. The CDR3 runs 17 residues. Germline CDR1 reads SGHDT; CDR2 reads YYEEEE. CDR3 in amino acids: CASSFWTSGRIRNEQFF. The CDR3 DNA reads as TGTGCCAGCAGCTTTTGGACTAGCGGGAGAATAAGGAATGAGCAGTTCTTC.

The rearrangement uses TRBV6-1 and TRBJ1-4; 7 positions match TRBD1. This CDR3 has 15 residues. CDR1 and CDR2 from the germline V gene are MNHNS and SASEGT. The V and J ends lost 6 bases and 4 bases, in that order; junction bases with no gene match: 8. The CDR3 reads CASRSTGAGNEKLFF. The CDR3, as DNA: TGTGCCAGCAGATCCACAGGGGCGGGTAATGAAAAACTGTTTTTT.

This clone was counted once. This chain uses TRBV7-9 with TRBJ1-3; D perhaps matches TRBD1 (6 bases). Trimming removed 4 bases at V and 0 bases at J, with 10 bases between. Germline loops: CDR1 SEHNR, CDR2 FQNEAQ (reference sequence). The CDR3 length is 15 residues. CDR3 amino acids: CASSSGQSSGNTIYF. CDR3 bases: TGTGCCAGCAGCTCTGGACAGTCCTCTGGAAACACCATATATTTT.

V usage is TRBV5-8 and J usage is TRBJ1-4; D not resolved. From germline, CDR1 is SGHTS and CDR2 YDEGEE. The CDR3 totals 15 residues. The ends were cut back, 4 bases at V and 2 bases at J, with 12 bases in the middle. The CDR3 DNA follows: TGTGCCAGCAGCCCTCTCTGGCGGACTAATGAAAAACTGTTTTTT. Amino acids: CASSPLWRTNEKLFF.

CDR3 loop: CASSAGTGSNSPLHF. The CDR3 DNA follows: TGTGCCAGCAGCGCCGGGACAGGGTCTAATTCACCCCTCCACTTT. The chain links TRBV7-9 to TRBJ1-6, with TRBD1 matching over 9 bases. Germline values: CDR1 SEHNR, CDR2 FQNEAQ (reference sequence). The junction had 5 bases not matched to a gene; V was cut back by 5 bases and J by 6 bases. The CDR3 sequence is 15 residues long.